The subject of this entry is one T cell receptor (beta chain). No cognate antigen has been identified for it. No per-base quality is available; no much larger clone lies one base away. This specimen belongs to a study of post-analysis software for immune sequencing data (dated by TCRdb to 2013 to 2016). With respect to the entire study: The recorded disease courses included relapsing-remitting, secondary progressive and progressive-relapsing multiple sclerosis, and some patients had no subtype annotation. The multiple sclerosis patient repertoires were compared with around ten previously published healthy control repertoires from donors aged roughly 6 to 27 years. A subset of samples was prepared in parallel using single-end sample barcoding, then pooled and co-amplified after Illumina adapter ligation. What the authors observed across the whole study: Significantly higher frequencies in patients than in controls were found for roughly 5 TRBV segments, including TRBV5-6, TRBV5-1 and TRBV20-1. The control group was slightly older than the multiple sclerosis patient group. Normalized Chao1 diversity was significantly lower in multiple sclerosis patients than controls, suggesting substantial peripheral T-cell clonal expansion. When samples were clustered directly using the F measure, samples prepared in the same batch co-clustered strongly, which prompted a batch-effect correction.

V loses 5 bases of germline sequence and J loses 0 bases, and the interval between the two ends is 9 bases. The germline V gene encodes CDR1 SGHTA and CDR2 FQGNSA. Counted from cysteine to phenylalanine, this CDR3 has 14 amino acids. The read is trimmed to its CDR3 DNA, 42 bases read in frame from base 1. The method was PCR. Instrument used: Illumina HiSeq 2500. Unique molecular identifiers were incorporated into TCR beta cDNA libraries to reduce PCR and sequencing biases. Roughly 500,000 cDNA molecules were obtained for every 1 to 10 million input T cells, so each molecule roughly corresponded to one T cell. The same protocol used for the earlier healthy control dataset was applied to prepare and sequence the patient libraries. Samples belonging to the same batch were prepared together, multiplexed and sequenced on a shared HiSeq lane. In the authors' own workflow: MIGEC was used to process the raw barcoded reads, and molecular identifier groups with only a single read were discarded before consensus assembly and CDR3 extraction. VDJtools was used for post-analysis of the clonotype tables, and diversity was normalized by down-sampling every dataset to the size of the smallest sample. In repertoire overlap clustering, CDR3 amino acid sequences, but not nucleotide sequences, were matched to correct batch-related cross-sample contamination. The public reads were reanalyzed by TCRdb: fastp trimming at Q25, MiXCR alignment, in-frame beta chains only. One record per CDR3 amino acid sequence lists the most common genes and DNA. TCRdb, not the authors, supplied the V and J calls. The sample includes roughly 410,000 distinct CDR3 sequences, with around 37% observed a single time. Clones ranked in the top ten supply roughly an eighth of the sample.

TCR beta repertoires were profiled from peripheral blood of some 13 young patients with multiple sclerosis to demonstrate the VDJtools post-analysis software. The multiple sclerosis patients were children and adolescents between roughly 6 and 17 years of age. The specimen was blood. The sequence came from a girl aged 10 to 17 with multiple sclerosis. The sequence is built from TRBV7-2 and TRBJ2-3; no D segment can be confidently identified. The CDR3 protein sequence reads: CASSPSPSTDTQYF. The DNA reads TGTGCCAGCAGCCCGTCCCCTAGCACAGATACGCAGTATTTT.